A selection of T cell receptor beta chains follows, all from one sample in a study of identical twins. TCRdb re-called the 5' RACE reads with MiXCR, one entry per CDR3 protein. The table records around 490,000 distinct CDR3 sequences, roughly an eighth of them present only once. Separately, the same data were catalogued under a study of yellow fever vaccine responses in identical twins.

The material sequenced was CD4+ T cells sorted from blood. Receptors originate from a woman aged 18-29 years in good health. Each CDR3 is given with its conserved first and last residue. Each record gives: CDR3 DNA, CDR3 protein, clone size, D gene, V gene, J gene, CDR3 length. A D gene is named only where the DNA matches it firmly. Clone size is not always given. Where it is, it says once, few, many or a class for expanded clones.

CDR3nt: TGTGCCAGCTCACCGACAGGGAATCCCTACGAGCAGTACTTC; CDR3aa: CASSPTGNPYEQYF; abundance: once; d_gene: TRBD1; v_gene: TRBV18; j_gene: TRBJ2-7; len: 14
CDR3nt: TGCAGTGCTAGAGATAGCGAACACTTGACCTCCTACGAGCAGTACTTC; CDR3aa: CSARDSEHLTSYEQYF; abundance: .; d_gene: .; v_gene: TRBV20-1; j_gene: TRBJ2-7; len: 16
CDR3nt: TGTGCCAGCAGGGGGTGGGGGTCCGGGGAGCTGTTTTTT; CDR3aa: CASRGWGSGELFF; abundance: .; d_gene: .; v_gene: TRBV2; j_gene: TRBJ2-2; len: 13
CDR3nt: TGTGCCATCAGTGTTGGAGGAGGGATTGGAGAGACCCAGTACTTC; CDR3aa: CAISVGGGIGETQYF; abundance: few; d_gene: .; v_gene: TRBV10-3; j_gene: TRBJ2-5; len: 15
CDR3nt: TGTGCCAGCAGCCGGACTAGCGGGGAGGGCCAAGAGACCCAGTACTTC; CDR3aa: CASSRTSGEGQETQYF; abundance: many; d_gene: TRBD2; v_gene: TRBV4-2; j_gene: TRBJ2-5; len: 16
CDR3nt: TGTGCCAGCAGCTTAGGGACTCTATTCAATGAGCAGTTCTTC; CDR3aa: CASSLGTLFNEQFF; abundance: many; d_gene: .; v_gene: TRBV7-2; j_gene: TRBJ2-1; len: 14
CDR3nt: TGTGCCAGTAGTCCCAGCGGCCCGCTGTCCTACAATGAGCAGTTCTTC; CDR3aa: CASSPSGPLSYNEQFF; abundance: .; d_gene: .; v_gene: TRBV19; j_gene: TRBJ2-1; len: 16
CDR3nt: TGTGCCAGCAGTCCCGGACTAGCGAGCTACGAGCAGTACTTC; CDR3aa: CASSPGLASYEQYF; abundance: many; d_gene: TRBD2; v_gene: TRBV18; j_gene: TRBJ2-7; len: 14
CDR3nt: TGTGCCAGCAGCAAATCAGCCGAGCAGTACTTC; CDR3aa: CASSKSAEQYF; abundance: .; d_gene: .; v_gene: TRBV12-3/TRBV12-4; j_gene: TRBJ2-7; len: 11
CDR3nt: TGTGCCAGCAGCTTAAATTTTAACCGCGAGCAGTACTTC; CDR3aa: CASSLNFNREQYF; abundance: few; d_gene: .; v_gene: TRBV7-2; j_gene: TRBJ2-7; len: 13
CDR3nt: TGCAGCACCCTAAAGGCGGAAAGCACAGATACGCAGTATTTT; CDR3aa: CSTLKAESTDTQYF; abundance: few; d_gene: .; v_gene: TRBV29-1; j_gene: TRBJ2-3; len: 14
CDR3nt: TGTGCCAGCAGTTTAGGACGGACTAATCAGCCCCAGCATTTT; CDR3aa: CASSLGRTNQPQHF; abundance: few; d_gene: .; v_gene: TRBV12-3/TRBV12-4; j_gene: TRBJ1-5; len: 14
CDR3nt: TGTGCCAGCAGCAGCAGGCTAAGCAACACAGATACGCAGTATTTT; CDR3aa: CASSSRLSNTDTQYF; abundance: .; d_gene: .; v_gene: TRBV7-9; j_gene: TRBJ2-3; len: 15
CDR3nt: TGTGCCAGCAGCGTAGCTTGGGGACAGGTGGGGGAGCAGTACTTC; CDR3aa: CASSVAWGQVGEQYF; abundance: many; d_gene: TRBD1; v_gene: TRBV9; j_gene: TRBJ2-7; len: 15
CDR3nt: TGCAGTGCGATCGCAGGGGTGATTGGGCAGTACTTC; CDR3aa: CSAIAGVIGQYF; abundance: .; d_gene: .; v_gene: TRBV20-1; j_gene: TRBJ2-7; len: 12
CDR3nt: TGCAGAGCGGGAGGGTCCTACGAGCAGTACTTC; CDR3aa: CRAGGSYEQYF; abundance: .; d_gene: TRBD2; v_gene: TRBV20-1; j_gene: TRBJ2-7; len: 11
CDR3nt: TGTGCCAGCAGCTTCGGGGTCACCGGGGAGCTGTTTTTT; CDR3aa: CASSFGVTGELFF; abundance: many; d_gene: .; v_gene: TRBV7-2; j_gene: TRBJ2-2; len: 13
CDR3nt: TGTGCCAGCAGCTTGGTGGTGGGTAACGAGCAGTACTTC; CDR3aa: CASSLVVGNEQYF; abundance: .; d_gene: .; v_gene: TRBV5-6; j_gene: TRBJ2-7; len: 13
CDR3nt: TGTGCCAGCTCAGATCAGAATAATCAGCCCCAGCATTTT; CDR3aa: CASSDQNNQPQHF; abundance: few; d_gene: .; v_gene: TRBV18; j_gene: TRBJ1-5; len: 13
CDR3nt: TGTGCCAGTAGTCCTAGTGGAGGCCCCGTGGCCTTTTACGAGCAGTACTTC; CDR3aa: CASSPSGGPVAFYEQYF; abundance: .; d_gene: .; v_gene: TRBV19; j_gene: TRBJ2-7; len: 17
CDR3nt: TGTGCCAGCAGCCGAACAGGGAGCAATGAGCAGTTCTTC; CDR3aa: CASSRTGSNEQFF; abundance: .; d_gene: .; v_gene: TRBV12-3/TRBV12-4; j_gene: TRBJ2-1; len: 13
CDR3nt: TGTGCCAGCAGTTTATACGGCGGAGTCACAGATACGCAGTATTTT; CDR3aa: CASSLYGGVTDTQYF; abundance: .; d_gene: .; v_gene: TRBV12-3/TRBV12-4; j_gene: TRBJ2-3; len: 15
CDR3nt: TGCGCCAGCAGCTCCGGACAGCCCGGGGAGACCCAGTACTTC; CDR3aa: CASSSGQPGETQYF; abundance: few; d_gene: .; v_gene: TRBV5-1; j_gene: TRBJ2-5; len: 14
CDR3nt: TGTGCCAGCAGTTTTAGGACTACGATCTTC; CDR3aa: CASSFRTTIF; abundance: few; d_gene: .; v_gene: TRBV28; j_gene: TRBJ2-1; len: 10
CDR3nt: TGTGCCAGCATTACTAGCGGGGGGGCCGTCGGGGAGCTGTTTTTT; CDR3aa: CASITSGGAVGELFF; abundance: .; d_gene: TRBD2; v_gene: TRBV6-5; j_gene: TRBJ2-2; len: 15
CDR3nt: TGTGCCAGCAGCTTGGCCGGGGGACACCGGAACACTGAAGCTTTCTTT; CDR3aa: CASSLAGGHRNTEAFF; abundance: .; d_gene: .; v_gene: TRBV5-6; j_gene: TRBJ1-1; len: 16
CDR3nt: TGTGCCAGCAGCTTTATCGACAGGGAAGCCGGGGAGCTGTTTTTT; CDR3aa: CASSFIDREAGELFF; abundance: few; d_gene: TRBD1; v_gene: TRBV5-5; j_gene: TRBJ2-2; len: 15
CDR3nt: TGCAGCGTAGCCCTGAGGGAGACCCAGTACTTC; CDR3aa: CSVALRETQYF; abundance: many; d_gene: .; v_gene: TRBV29-1; j_gene: TRBJ2-5; len: 11
CDR3nt: TGTGCCAGTAGTATGTACAGGGGGGGGTCTATACAACAAGAGACCCAGTACTTC; CDR3aa: CASSMYRGGSIQQETQYF; abundance: .; d_gene: .; v_gene: TRBV19; j_gene: TRBJ2-5; len: 18
CDR3nt: TGTGCCACTAAATTCAGGCTGGAAGAGACCCAGTACTTC; CDR3aa: CATKFRLEETQYF; abundance: .; d_gene: .; v_gene: TRBV5-6; j_gene: TRBJ2-5; len: 13
CDR3nt: TGCGCCAGCACCACTACCGGAACTAGCGGGACTCACGAGCAGTACTTC; CDR3aa: CASTTTGTSGTHEQYF; abundance: many; d_gene: TRBD2; v_gene: TRBV5-1; j_gene: TRBJ2-7; len: 16
CDR3nt: TGTGCCAGCAGCTTAGACATGGACGTTCCGTACTTC; CDR3aa: CASSLDMDVPYF; abundance: many; d_gene: .; v_gene: TRBV7-2; j_gene: TRBJ2-7; len: 12
CDR3nt: TGTGCCAGCAGTGGACCGGGACAGGGAAGCAATGAGCAGTTCTTC; CDR3aa: CASSGPGQGSNEQFF; abundance: few; d_gene: TRBD1; v_gene: TRBV28; j_gene: TRBJ2-1; len: 15
CDR3nt: TGTGCCAGCAGCCTTAGCGGGAGGGCAGTCAATGAGCAGTTCTTC; CDR3aa: CASSLSGRAVNEQFF; abundance: .; d_gene: TRBD2; v_gene: TRBV7-2; j_gene: TRBJ2-1; len: 15
CDR3nt: TGTGCCAGCTGGGACAGTAACTCCAAGTTACAGTACTTC; CDR3aa: CASWDSNSKLQYF; abundance: .; d_gene: TRBD1; v_gene: TRBV12-3/TRBV12-4; j_gene: TRBJ2-7; len: 13
CDR3nt: TGTGCCAGCAGTTTCCCGGGACAGGGTTCCTACGAGCAGTACTTC; CDR3aa: CASSFPGQGSYEQYF; abundance: .; d_gene: TRBD1; v_gene: TRBV6-5; j_gene: TRBJ2-7; len: 15
CDR3nt: TGCGCCAGCAGTGGGTTGGGGAGAGAGCATTACAATGAGCAGTTCTTC; CDR3aa: CASSGLGREHYNEQFF; abundance: .; d_gene: .; v_gene: TRBV10-1; j_gene: TRBJ2-1; len: 16
CDR3nt: TGTGCCAGCAGTTACTCACAGGGTAACGAGCAGTACTTC; CDR3aa: CASSYSQGNEQYF; abundance: few; d_gene: .; v_gene: TRBV6-6; j_gene: TRBJ2-7; len: 13
CDR3nt: TGCAGTGCTGACCCAGGGGGCTTGGGGGAGACCCAGTACTTC; CDR3aa: CSADPGGLGETQYF; abundance: .; d_gene: TRBD1; v_gene: TRBV20-1; j_gene: TRBJ2-5; len: 14
CDR3nt: TGCAGTGCTAGAGATCACCGACTAGCGGGCCTCACCGGCCAAGAGACCCAGTACTTC; CDR3aa: CSARDHRLAGLTGQETQYF; abundance: few; d_gene: TRBD2; v_gene: TRBV20-1; j_gene: TRBJ2-5; len: 19
CDR3nt: TGTGCCAGCAGCCATAAACCTGGGACTAGCGGGTACAATGAGCAGTTCTTC; CDR3aa: CASSHKPGTSGYNEQFF; abundance: .; d_gene: TRBD2; v_gene: TRBV4-2; j_gene: TRBJ2-1; len: 17
CDR3nt: TGTGCCAGCAGCCAGAGGGCTAGCGGGAGGGCCGAGGGGGAGCTGTTTTTT; CDR3aa: CASSQRASGRAEGELFF; abundance: .; d_gene: TRBD2; v_gene: TRBV4-2; j_gene: TRBJ2-2; len: 17
CDR3nt: TGTGCCACCAGCGGAAGGCGGGTCTCCTACAATGAGCAGTTCTTC; CDR3aa: CATSGRRVSYNEQFF; abundance: few; d_gene: .; v_gene: TRBV15; j_gene: TRBJ2-1; len: 15
CDR3nt: TGCGCCAGCAGCCATTTGGAGGCTTTGGACACTGAAGCTTTCTTT; CDR3aa: CASSHLEALDTEAFF; abundance: many; d_gene: .; v_gene: TRBV5-1; j_gene: TRBJ1-1; len: 15